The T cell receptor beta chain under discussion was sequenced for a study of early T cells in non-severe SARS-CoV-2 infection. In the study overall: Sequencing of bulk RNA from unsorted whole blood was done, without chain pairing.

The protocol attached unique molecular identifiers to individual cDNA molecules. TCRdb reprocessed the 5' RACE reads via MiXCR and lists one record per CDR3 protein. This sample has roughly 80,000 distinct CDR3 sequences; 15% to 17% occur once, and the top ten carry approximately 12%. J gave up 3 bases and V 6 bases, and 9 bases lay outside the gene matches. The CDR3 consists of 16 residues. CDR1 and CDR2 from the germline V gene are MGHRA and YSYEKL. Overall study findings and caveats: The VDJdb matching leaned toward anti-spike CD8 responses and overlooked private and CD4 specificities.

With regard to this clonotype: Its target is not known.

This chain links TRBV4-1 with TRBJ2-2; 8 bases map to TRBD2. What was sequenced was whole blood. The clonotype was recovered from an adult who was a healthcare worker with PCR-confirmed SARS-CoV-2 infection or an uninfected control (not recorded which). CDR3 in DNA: TGCGCCAGCAGGGGAACAGCGGGGGTCGACACCGGGGAGCTGTTTTTT. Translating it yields CASRGTAGVDTGELFF.